The present T cell receptor (beta chain) was sequenced within a study of CD8 T cells in ankylosing spondylitis. The study's findings and limits: Reportedly, significant enrichment of disease-linked clones occurred in matched ankylosing spondylitis synovial fluid. There was a TCR beta motif, made of eight highly homologous variants, that appeared characteristic of ankylosing spondylitis blood.

Making use of molecular barcodes, quantitative 5'-RACE generated TCR beta libraries. TCRdb ran MiXCR on the 5' RACE reads and lists one entry per CDR3 protein. The sample holds approximately 25,000 distinct CDR3 sequences, less than 20% seen once. A remark on this clonotype: Antigen specificity is unknown.

Trimming removed 2 bases from V and 3 bases from J; junction bases left unmatched: 4. Germline V CDR1 and CDR2: MNHEY, SVGEGT. This CDR3 is 14 amino acids long. The TCR comes from a male donor with ankylosing spondylitis or in good health (not recorded which). Sequencing was performed on blood. The chain joins TRBV6-2 or TRBV6-3 to TRBJ2-7, with 7 bases that match TRBD1. CDR3 sequence reads: CASSYEGAGYEQYF. CDR3 bases: TGTGCCAGCAGTTACGAGGGGGCAGGCTACGAGCAGTACTTC.